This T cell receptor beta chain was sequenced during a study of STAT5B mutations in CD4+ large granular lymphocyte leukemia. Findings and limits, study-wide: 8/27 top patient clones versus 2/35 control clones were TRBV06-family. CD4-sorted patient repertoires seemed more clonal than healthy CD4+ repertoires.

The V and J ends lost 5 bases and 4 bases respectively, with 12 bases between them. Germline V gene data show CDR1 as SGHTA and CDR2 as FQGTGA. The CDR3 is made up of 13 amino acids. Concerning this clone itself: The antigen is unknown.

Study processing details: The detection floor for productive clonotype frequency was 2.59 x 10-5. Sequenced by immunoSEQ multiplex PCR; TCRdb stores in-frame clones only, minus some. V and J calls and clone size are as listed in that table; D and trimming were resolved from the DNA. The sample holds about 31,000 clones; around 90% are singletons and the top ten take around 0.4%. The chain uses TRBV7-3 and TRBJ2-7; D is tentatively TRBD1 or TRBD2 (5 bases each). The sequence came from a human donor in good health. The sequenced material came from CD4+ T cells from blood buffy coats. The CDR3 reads CASSPRDGYEQYF. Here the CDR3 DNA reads TGTGCCAGCAGCCCTAGGGACGGTTACGAGCAGTACTTC.